The sequence of this T cell receptor beta chain was determined in a study of neurological immune-mediated disorders (dated by TCRdb to 2018 to 2020). Describing the broader study: Of the approximately 34 multiple sclerosis patients, about 31 had relapsing-remitting MS and 3 had secondary progressive MS. The study compared peripheral blood TCR-beta repertoires of HTLV-I-associated myelopathy (HAM/TSP) patients, multiple sclerosis patients and healthy controls using UMI-based sequencing. Longitudinal samples, technical triplicates and paired sorted CD4+ and CD8+ T-cell subsets, alongside PBMC samples, were included among the roughly 110 TCR-beta libraries. The cohort comprised about 68 subjects: 15 or so HAM/TSP patients, approximately 34 multiple sclerosis patients and around 20 healthy controls. Study-wide findings and limitations: TCR clonal expansion was greatest in HAM/TSP patients and smallest in MS patients, who ranked below even healthy controls. Repertoires from 18 of 34 MS patients were grouped by phylogenetic analysis into a cluster of related CDR3 sequences, suggesting a possible repertoire-level signature. The MS cluster showed no association with clinical or MRI features, and the authors stated that larger cohorts are needed. Across subjects, expanded clones never shared an identical CDR3 amino acid sequence, which suggests that the TCR-beta repertoires in every group were private.

For unsorted PBMC libraries, 2 million PBMCs were used after storage in RNAlater at -80 degrees C until RNA extraction. Multiple sclerosis patients were enrolled in a US clinical protocol under which disease progression was evaluated by magnetic resonance imaging. Peripheral blood was subjected to Ficoll-Hypaque density gradient centrifugation to isolate PBMCs, which were then cryopreserved in liquid nitrogen. This clonotype showed up many times. Its binding antigen is unknown. No per-base quality is available; no much larger clone lies one base away. To synthesize cDNA, template-switch 5'RACE was performed with a primer carrying a 10-nucleotide random unique molecular identifier so that each TCR transcript was tagged. Each sequencing run produced over 160 million TCR-beta sequences covering 15-18 subjects. Total RNA was extracted with the RNeasy kit. Using the KAPA Real-time Library Amplification kit, TCR-beta VDJ regions were amplified with primers for the TCR constant region and the 5'RACE anchor. Sample indexes and Illumina adaptors were added in a first PCR, after which library yield was increased in a second PCR. The roughly 650 bp TCR product was size-selected on a 2% E-gel SizeSelection system after Ampure bead purification. Before pooling, libraries had their quality checked on a Bioanalyzer, their concentration measured with Qubit, and their quantity determined with the Kapa Library Quantification kit. An Illumina HiSeq 2500 was used to sequence the libraries paired-end at 2 x 150 bp. To increase sequence diversity, about 25-31% phiX was spiked into each library pool. Regarding the original processing steps: The quality-filtered reads were processed with the UMI-based MiGEC pipeline, whose error correction step removed more than 80% of the raw TCR sequences. VDJ genes were aligned to IMGT germline references, and each clonotype was defined by a unique CDR3 amino acid sequence together with V-J genes. Clonal expansion, Shannon diversity, and CDR3 relatedness (CalcPairwiseDistances, ClusterSamples) were evaluated with VDJtools, and phylogenetic trees were built with CLCbio workbench. Expanded clones were defined as having at least 8 unique UMIs, based on coefficient-of-variation modelling across technical triplicates. In-frame beta chains were kept once TCRdb had trimmed the public reads at Q25 with fastp and called clones with MiXCR. CDR3 protein duplicates are merged, each entry listing the most common genes and DNA. The V and J calls here are based on TCRdb, not the publication. The table for this sample lists 50,000 to 85,000 distinct CDR3 sequences; roughly 5% of them were counted only once. The top ten clonotypes cover 2.8% of the sample.

V and J are truncated by 0 bases and 9 bases respectively, leaving an intervening sequence of 12 bases. According to the germline V gene (reference sequence), CDR1 reads LGHDT and CDR2 reads YNNKEL. The CDR3 has 14 amino acids, counting the end cysteine and phenylalanine. The retained sequence is limited to the CDR3, 42 bases, with the frame set at the first base. The TCR comes from a woman in her thirties with multiple sclerosis. The sequenced sample was PBMCs. This chain joins TRBV3-1 to TRBJ2-1, with the D gene call left open. The nucleotide sequence is given as TGTGCCAGCAGCCAAGAATTAGGATCGCGTGAGCAGTTCTTC. Translated, this gives CASSQELGSREQFF.